Listed below are T cell receptor beta chains from one sample, sequenced in a study of cytomegalovirus exposure and HLA in healthy donors. Assay: immunoSEQ multiplex PCR; the TCRdb copy retains only in-frame clones and omits some. The sample gives under 150,000 clones, about 78% of which show up once; about 3% is in the top ten. Material: PBMCs. The receptors were sampled from a human donor in good health. The CDR3 runs from the conserved cysteine through the conserved F or W. The D gene is left open where the match is weak. A clone size is listed for some rows: how often the clone was seen (once, few, many), or a class if it is expanded.

j_call clone_size d_call v_call cdr3_aa cdr3_nt
TRBJ2-7 . . TRBV5-1 CASSLGQYEQYF TGCGCCAGCAGCTTGGGACAATACGAGCAGTACTTC
TRBJ2-1 . TRBD2 TRBV6-5 CASSLTSIDNEQFF TGTGCCAGCAGTTTGACTAGCATCGACAATGAGCAGTTCTTC
TRBJ2-2 . TRBD1 TRBV6-1 CASSTAGGAVGELFF TGTGCCAGCAGTACGGCAGGGGGCGCGGTCGGGGAGCTGTTTTTT
TRBJ1-2 . TRBD1 TRBV6-6 CASSYSTGTYGYTF TGTGCCAGCAGTTACTCGACAGGGACCTATGGCTACACCTTC
TRBJ2-7 . . TRBV28 CASSLSFYEQYF TGTGCCAGCAGTTTGTCATTCTACGAGCAGTACTTC
TRBJ2-3 few . TRBV5-1 CASSSRVTQSTDTQYF TGCGCCAGCAGCTCCCGGGTGACCCAAAGCACAGATACGCAGTATTTT
TRBJ2-7 . TRBD2 TRBV7-2 CASSILAGGHEQYF TGTGCCAGCTCCATTCTAGCGGGAGGGCACGAGCAGTACTTC
TRBJ2-7 . . TRBV2 CASRGAKGSHEQYF TGTGCCAGCAGGGGGGCTAAGGGGTCCCACGAGCAGTACTTC
TRBJ2-7 . TRBD2 TRBV7-8 CASSLAGTIEQYF TGTGCCAGCAGCTTAGCCGGGACTATCGAGCAGTACTTC
TRBJ1-6 . TRBD1 TRBV10-1 CASRHRGLSYNSPLHF TGCGCCAGCAGACACAGGGGCCTCTCCTATAATTCACCCCTCCACTTT
TRBJ1-2 . TRBD1 TRBV9 CASSPETRLDRGGSYGYTF TGTGCCAGCAGCCCGGAGACCAGACTGGACAGGGGAGGTAGCTATGGCTACACCTTC
TRBJ2-2 . TRBD1 TRBV30 CAWSSLTGTAGELFF TGTGCCTGGAGTTCCTTAACCGGGACAGCCGGGGAGCTGTTTTTT
TRBJ2-5 . TRBD1 TRBV27 CASGAGTGEGETQYF TGTGCCAGCGGGGCCGGGACAGGGGAAGGGGAGACCCAGTACTTC
TRBJ2-7 . TRBD1 TRBV27 CASMIGTGVAYEQYF TGTGCCAGCATGATCGGGACAGGGGTTGCCTACGAGCAGTACTTC
TRBJ1-1 . . TRBV4-2 CASSQVGANTEAFF TGTGCCAGCAGCCAAGTGGGAGCGAACACTGAAGCTTTCTTT
TRBJ2-5 . . TRBV15 CATSASWQGWETQYF TGTGCCACCAGCGCCTCGTGGCAGGGCTGGGAGACCCAGTACTTC
TRBJ2-2 . . TRBV6-5 CASSRGSGELFF TGTGCCAGCTCCCGGGGGTCCGGGGAGCTGTTTTTT
TRBJ2-7 . TRBD2 TRBV6-6 CASSNRGGTYEQYF TGTGCCAGCAGTAACCGGGGGGGGACCTACGAGCAGTACTTC
TRBJ2-3 few . TRBV9 CASSAGGSDTQYF TGTGCCAGCAGCGCCGGAGGGTCTGATACGCAGTATTTT
TRBJ2-7 . TRBD2 TRBV4-1 CASSQEVSSGGTYEQYF TGCGCCAGCAGCCAAGAGGTCAGCAGCGGGGGCACCTACGAGCAGTACTTC
TRBJ2-7 . TRBD1 TRBV18 CASSPFDRGERGEQYF TGTGCCAGCTCACCCTTTGACAGGGGGGAGAGGGGCGAGCAGTACTTC
TRBJ2-1 . TRBD2 TRBV6-5 CASSYFTSGAYNEQFF TGTGCCAGCAGTTACTTCACTAGCGGGGCGTACAATGAGCAGTTCTTC
TRBJ1-6 . . TRBV2 CASRDRQNSYNSPLHF TGTGCCAGCAGAGACAGACAGAACTCCTATAATTCACCCCTCCACTTT
TRBJ1-3 . TRBD1 TRBV6-5 CASSLTGAGNTIYF TGTGCCAGCAGTTTAACAGGGGCTGGAAACACCATATATTTT